Here is one TCR beta chain with its context. The V gene lost 5 bases and the J gene lost 1 base, with 11 bases spanning the gap. This CDR3 has 14 residues. Germline values: CDR1 SNHLY, CDR2 FYNNEI. Authors' analysis steps: Estimation of nucleated cell counts was performed using reference gene primer amplification. The repertoire was sequenced with immunoSEQ multiplex PCR; TCRdb's copy has only in-frame clones and lacks some. V and J calls and clone size are as listed in that table; D and trimming were resolved from the DNA. The sample records fewer than 350,000 clones, about 83% being singletons. Each participant's cohort was designated according to participant-reported clinical history. Two negative PCRs, clearance, or symptom resolution had been documented for recovered Cohort 3 donors. The record originates from a study of blood T cell repertoires in COVID-19. Study details: The United States, Italy and Spain were the sources of the acute and convalescent COVID-19 samples.

This sequence joins TRBV2 and TRBJ1-1; no reliable D call. The source is a woman in her thirties or forties who had recovered from COVID-19. Sequenced input: PBMCs or T cells enriched from blood (not recorded which). For the CDR3, the DNA is TGTGCCAGCAGTAGGGAGGGTTCGAACACTGAAGCTTTCTTT. Residues: CASSREGSNTEAFF.